The 9 T cell receptor beta chains listed next were all sequenced from one sample in a study of blood T cells in healthy people across ages. Alongside a J-beta primer mix, a sample-barcoded 5' primer served in a second PCR lasting roughly 7 to 11 cycles. Each CDR3 protein gets one entry after TCRdb re-called the 5' RACE reads with MiXCR. The sample contains 1 million or so distinct CDR3 sequences, almost 25% of which appear only once. These data were also filed under a second study, of T cells of mothers and their children.

Material: blood. These receptors were taken from a girl under 10 years old in good health.

In its sample, this clonotype was seen a few times. At one end, the junction sequence differs from germline, possibly due to a read error. The chain carries TRBV2 and TRBJ1-4; D is possibly TRBD1 (6 bases). CDR1 and CDR2 (germline): SNHLY, FYNNEI. This CDR3 has 15 amino acids. Written as DNA, the CDR3 is TGTGCCGGCAGCCAGGACAGCTCAACTAATGAAAAACTGTTTTTT. Translating it yields CAGSQDSSTNEKLFF.

The CDR3 sequence: CSVFSRDRANYEQYF. CDR3 nucleotide sequence: TGCAGTGTCTTCTCCCGGGACAGGGCCAACTACGAGCAGTACTTC. The rearrangement links TRBV20-1 to TRBJ2-7; 9 positions agree with TRBD1. The length of the CDR3 is 15 residues. Per the germline V gene, CDR1 is DFQATT and CDR2 is SNEGSKA (reference sequence). After removal of 7 bases from V and 3 bases from J, the junction contained 13 bases not matched to a gene.

This clonotype was recorded once. The chain is built from TRBV6-1 and TRBJ2-5, with 7 bases that match TRBD1. The DNA end favors TRBJ2-7, so the J call may be wrong. Germline CDR1 reads MNHNS; CDR2 reads SASEGT. This CDR3 contains 13 residues. CDR3 amino acids: CASGQGDSYEQYF. CDR3 DNA sequence: TGTGCCAGCGGCCAGGGGGACTCCTACGAGCAGTACTTC.

With respect to this clonotype: Germline is not matched at one junction end, which may reflect a read error. This sequence joins TRBV5-1 and TRBJ1-3; tentative D call: TRBD1 (6 bases). CDR3 length: 17 amino acids. Germline values: CDR1 SGHRS, CDR2 YFSETQ. The CDR3: CASGPTDRMNSGNAIYF. The CDR3 bases are TGCGCCAGCGGCCCAACTGACAGGATGAACTCTGGAAACGCCATATATTTT.

The chain carries TRBV12-3 or TRBV12-4 and TRBJ1-2, with D maybe TRBD1 (5 bases). With 2 bases removed from V and 7 bases from J, the gap between germline ends came to 8 bases. This CDR3 is 12 amino acids long. This chain's CDR3 is CASSLIGAGYTF. In DNA, the CDR3 is TGTGCCAGCAGTTTAATCGGGGCTGGCTACACCTTC.

This clonotype was counted at least ten times. The chain uses TRBV6-2 or TRBV6-3 and TRBJ2-5; 8 nucleotides match TRBD2. CDR3 size: 17 residues. J was trimmed by 1 base and V by 0 bases; bases with no gene match: 7. Germline V gene lookup returns CDR1 MNHEY and CDR2 SVGEGT. The CDR3 protein is CASSYSSPGLVQETQYF. CDR3 bases: TGTGCCAGCAGTTACTCGAGTCCGGGACTAGTCCAAGAGACCCAGTACTTC.

The genes are TRBV7-2 and TRBJ2-5; 11 bases are shared with TRBD2. The CDR3 has 16 residues. Looked up from germline, CDR1 is SGHTA and CDR2 is FQGNSA. With 5 bases clipped from V and 5 bases from J, the junction kept 10 bases outside the gene matches. CDR3 loop: CASSLPTSGGMETQYF. The CDR3 region has the DNA TGTGCCAGCAGCCTGCCCACTAGCGGGGGTATGGAGACCCAGTACTTC.

The chain employs TRBV12-3 or TRBV12-4 and TRBJ2-7; D gene unclear. Trimming pared 7 bases from V and 4 bases from J, leaving 11 bases between. The CDR3 is 12 amino acids. CDR3: CASTADPYEQYF. DNA for the CDR3: TGTGCCAGCACCGCGGACCCTTACGAGCAGTACTTC.

The CDR3 DNA is TGTGCCAGTAGTATGGACAGGGTGGATTCACCCCTCCACTTT. Translating gives CASSMDRVDSPLHF. This chain links TRBV19 with TRBJ1-6; 8 nucleotides match TRBD1. V trimming: 3 bases; J trimming: 8 bases; junction bases outside the gene matches: 3. The CDR3 loop spans 14 amino acids. Germline CDR1 and CDR2: LNHDA and SQIVND (reference sequence).